The 14 T cell receptor beta chains below come from one sample, sequenced in a study of CD8 T cells in Susac syndrome. Reverse transcription of about 0.45 to 1 ug RNA used random hexamers. TCRdb re-derived calls from the immunoSEQ multiplex PCR reads in MiXCR, one entry per CDR3 protein. The sample contains some 250,000 distinct CDR3 sequences, 95% to 97% of which appear only once. Sequences were obtained from CD4+ T cells from PBMCs. These receptors all come from a human donor with Susac syndrome.

The V and J genes are TRBV3-1 and TRBJ2-3, with D possibly TRBD2 on 5 matching bases. V lost 4 bases to trimming and J lost 4 bases, with 9 bases between them. Germline CDR1 reads LGHDT; CDR2 reads YNNKEL (reference sequence). The CDR3 consists of 13 residues. The CDR3 here is CASSPPAADTQYF. The CDR3 bases are TGTGCCAGCAGCCCTCCAGCGGCAGATACGCAGTATTTT.

This chain uses TRBV6-6 with TRBJ2-2; D gene ambiguous. From germline, CDR1 is MNHNY and CDR2 SVGAGI (reference sequence). This CDR3 is built from 13 residues. Deletions cut 0 bases from V and 6 bases from J, with 5 bases between. This CDR3 reads CASSYSIPGELFF. As DNA, the CDR3 is TGTGCCAGCAGTTACTCGATCCCCGGGGAGCTGTTTTTT.

The CDR3 is CASSSGQGTYGYTF. The CDR3 nucleotides read TGTGCCAGCAGCTCGGGACAGGGGACCTATGGCTACACCTTC. V gene TRBV2 combines with J gene TRBJ1-2; TRBD1 matches at 10 bases. Trimming took 6 bases from V and 4 from J; bases not matched to a gene: 5. This CDR3 comprises 14 residues. Germline V gene lookup returns CDR1 SNHLY and CDR2 FYNNEI.

This sequence joins TRBV7-9 and TRBJ2-1; 10 bases match TRBD2. This CDR3 contains 17 residues. CDR1 and CDR2 from the germline V gene are SEHNR and FQNEAQ (reference sequence). Trimming cost V 3 bases and J 8 bases; bases outside gene matches: 13. The CDR3 sequence: CASSFSGRPLSVDEQFF. The CDR3 DNA reads as TGTGCCAGCAGCTTTAGCGGGAGGCCCCTGAGTGTAGATGAGCAGTTCTTC.

The chain combines TRBV7-8 with TRBJ2-7; D may be TRBD2 (5 bases). Germline V gives CDR1 SGHVS, CDR2 FQNEAQ. The CDR3 extends over 16 amino acids. V was pared by 5 bases and J by 0 bases, with 17 bases between. The DNA for the CDR3 is TGTGCCAGCAGCCTCCCTGTAGCGTCTAGCTCCTACGAGCAGTACTTC. Its protein product is CASSLPVASSSYEQYF.

This clonotype showed up just once. The rearrangement joins TRBV29-1 to TRBJ1-1, with D unresolved. CDR1 is SQVTM and CDR2 is ANQGSEA in the germline V gene. The CDR3 length is 13 residues. Trimming left V 3 bases short and J 7 bases short, with 15 bases between. This chain's CDR3 is CSVEKVYDVEAFF. Here the CDR3 DNA reads TGCAGCGTTGAGAAGGTATACGACGTTGAAGCTTTCTTT. Complete variable domain (other parts from reference TRBV29-1 and TRBJ1-1): SAVISQKPSRDICQRGTSLTIQCQVDSQVTMMFWYRQQPGQSLTLIATANQGSEATYESGFVIDKFPISRPNLTFSTLTVSNMSPEDSSIYLCSVEKVYDVEAFFGQGTRLTVV.

V gene TRBV6-5 combines with J gene TRBJ2-1, with a weak D call TRBD1 (6 bases). V lost 8 bases, J lost 4 bases, and 15 bases lay in between. This CDR3 comprises 14 residues. Germline V gene lookup returns CDR1 MNHEY and CDR2 SVGAGI. The CDR3 bases are TGTGCCAGCGGGGCTCTGGGGGCTTACAATGAGCAGTTCTTC. This codes for CASGALGAYNEQFF.

The chain is built from TRBV29-1 and TRBJ2-7; 7 bases match TRBD2. The CDR3 extends over 15 amino acids. The germline gives CDR1 SQVTM, CDR2 ANQGSEA. With 0 bases clipped from V and 6 bases from J, the junction kept 11 bases outside the gene matches. The CDR3 sequence is CSVEDTREGRGEQYF. The CDR3 nucleotides read TGCAGCGTTGAAGATACGAGGGAGGGCCGGGGCGAGCAGTACTTC.

The J gene is TRBJ1-1, the V gene TRBV30; D remains unclear. This CDR3 is built from 14 residues. Germline loops: CDR1 GTSNPN, CDR2 SVGIG (reference sequence). The V end lost 1 base, the J end lost 0 bases, and 9 bases lay between the germline ends. The CDR3 DNA sequence: TGTGCCTGGAGTGCGAAGTCCTTGAACACTGAAGCTTTCTTT. It specifies CAWSAKSLNTEAFF.

The chain carries TRBV20-1 and TRBJ1-5, with D perhaps TRBD1 (5 bases). Looked up from germline, CDR1 is DFQATT and CDR2 is SNEGSKA (reference sequence). Deletions cut 1 base from V and 6 bases from J, with 16 bases between. The CDR3 totals 15 residues. Here the CDR3 DNA reads TGCAGTGCTAGAGTCGGGACGGTGGGCGGTCAGCCCCAGCATTTT. Its translation is CSARVGTVGGQPQHF.

This sequence joins TRBV4-1 and TRBJ2-4; D gene ambiguous. The CDR3 has 11 amino acids. V was trimmed by 0 bases and J by 15 bases, leaving 9 bases between them. Germline assignment: CDR1 MGHRA and CDR2 YSYEKL. The CDR3 loop is CASSQEGPRYF. CDR3 coding DNA: TGCGCCAGCAGCCAAGAAGGTCCTCGGTACTTC.

The J gene is TRBJ2-2, the V gene TRBV18; D tentatively fits TRBD1 or TRBD2 (5 bases each). The V end was cut by 0 bases, the J end by 0 bases, with 8 bases between. CDR1 and CDR2 (germline): KGHSH, LQKENI. The CDR3 contains 16 residues. The CDR3 here is CASSPPGRTNTGELFF. Here the CDR3 DNA reads TGTGCCAGCTCACCACCGGGACGGACGAACACCGGGGAGCTGTTTTTT.

The chain is built from TRBV12-3 or TRBV12-4 and TRBJ1-1; D remains unclear. The CDR3 loop spans 13 amino acids. V was cut by 6 bases and J by 6 bases, with 14 bases left in between. Written as DNA, the CDR3 is TGTGCCAGCAGCCTCTGGCGGGTACCTGAAGCTTTCTTT. Translation: CASSLWRVPEAFF.

The rearrangement links TRBV30 to TRBJ2-1, with TRBD2 identical over 8 bases. Germline CDR1 and CDR2: GTSNPN and SVGIG (reference sequence). The CDR3 spans 14 residues. The J segment lost 4 bases and the V segment lost 3 bases, leaving 5 bases of the junction unmatched. As DNA, the CDR3 is TGTGCCTGGAGGGGGCTAGCGGGTTACAATGAGCAGTTCTTC. As protein: CAWRGLAGYNEQFF.